Described below is a single TCR beta chain sequence and its context. The record originates from a study of control samples from healthy donors and cancer patients. The table came from immunoSEQ multiplex PCR; TCRdb's copy has only in-frame clones and leaves some out. There are 150,000 to 200,000 clones in the sample; around 93% occur only once, and 4.1% lies in the top ten. CDR3 length equals 16 residues. Trimming removed 2 bases from V and 0 bases from J, with 11 bases in between. Germline CDR1 and CDR2: MNHNS and SASEGT. The sequenced sample consisted of blood. The clonotype was recovered from an older woman in good health. The V call is TRBV6-1, the J call TRBJ1-5, with D unresolved. CDR3: CASSEYGRPSNQPQHF. The CDR3 coding sequence is TGTGCCAGCAGTGAATACGGCAGGCCTAGCAATCAGCCCCAGCATTTT.